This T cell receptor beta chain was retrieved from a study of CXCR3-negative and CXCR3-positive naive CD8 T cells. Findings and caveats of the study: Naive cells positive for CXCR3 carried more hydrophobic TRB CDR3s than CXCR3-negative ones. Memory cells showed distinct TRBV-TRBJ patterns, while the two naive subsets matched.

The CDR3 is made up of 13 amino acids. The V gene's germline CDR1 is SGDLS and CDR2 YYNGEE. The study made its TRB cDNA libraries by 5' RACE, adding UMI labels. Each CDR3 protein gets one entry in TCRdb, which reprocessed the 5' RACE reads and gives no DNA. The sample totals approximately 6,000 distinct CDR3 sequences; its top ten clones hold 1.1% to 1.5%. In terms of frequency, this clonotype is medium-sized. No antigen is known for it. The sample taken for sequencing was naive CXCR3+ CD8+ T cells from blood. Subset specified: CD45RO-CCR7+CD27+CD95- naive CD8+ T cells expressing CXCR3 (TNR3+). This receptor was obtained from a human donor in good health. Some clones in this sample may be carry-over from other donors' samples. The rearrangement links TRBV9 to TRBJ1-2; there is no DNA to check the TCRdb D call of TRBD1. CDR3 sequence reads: CASSVGTGQGYTF.